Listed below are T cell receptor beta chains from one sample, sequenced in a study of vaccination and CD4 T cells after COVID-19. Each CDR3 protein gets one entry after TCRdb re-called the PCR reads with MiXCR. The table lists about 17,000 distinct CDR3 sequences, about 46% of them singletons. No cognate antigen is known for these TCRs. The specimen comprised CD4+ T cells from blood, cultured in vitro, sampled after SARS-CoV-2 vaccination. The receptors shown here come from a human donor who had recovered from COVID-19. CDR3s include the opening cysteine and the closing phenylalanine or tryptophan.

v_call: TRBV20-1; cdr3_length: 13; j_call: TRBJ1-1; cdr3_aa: CSARDSMNTEAFF
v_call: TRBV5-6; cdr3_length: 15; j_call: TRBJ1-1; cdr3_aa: CASSLLGVGNTEAFF
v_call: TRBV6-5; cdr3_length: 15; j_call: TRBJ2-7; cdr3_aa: CASSYIPGQGYEQYF
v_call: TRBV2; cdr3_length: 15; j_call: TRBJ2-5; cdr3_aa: CASNSQGSGGGTQYF
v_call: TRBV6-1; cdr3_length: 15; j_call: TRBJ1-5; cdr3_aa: CASSRPVTGNQPQHF
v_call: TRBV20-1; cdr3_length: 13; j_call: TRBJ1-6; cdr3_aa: CSGAGPGDSPLHF
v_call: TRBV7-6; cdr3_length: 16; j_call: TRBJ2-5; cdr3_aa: CASRGGGTWKQETQYF
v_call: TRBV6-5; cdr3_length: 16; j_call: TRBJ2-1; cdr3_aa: CASSFLKGVAGAEQFF
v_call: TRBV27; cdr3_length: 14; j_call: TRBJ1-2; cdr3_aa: CASTRADRAAGHTF
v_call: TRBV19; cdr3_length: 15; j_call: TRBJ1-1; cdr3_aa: CASSILQGLGTEAFF
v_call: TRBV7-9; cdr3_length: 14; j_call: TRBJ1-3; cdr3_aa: CASSWGRAGNTIYF
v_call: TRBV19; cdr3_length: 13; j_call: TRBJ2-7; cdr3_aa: CASSGQASYEQYF
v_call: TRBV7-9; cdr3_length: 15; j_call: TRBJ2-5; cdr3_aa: CASSFTSDTRETQYF
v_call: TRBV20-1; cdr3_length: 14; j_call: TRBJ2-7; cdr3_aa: CSASSPSSSYEQYF
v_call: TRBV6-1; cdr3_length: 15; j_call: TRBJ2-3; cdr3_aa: CASGPQGASTDTQYF
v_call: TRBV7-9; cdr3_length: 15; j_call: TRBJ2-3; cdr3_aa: CASSDRGHGTDTQYF
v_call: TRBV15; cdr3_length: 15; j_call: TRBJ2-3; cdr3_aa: CATRKAAGVSDTQYF
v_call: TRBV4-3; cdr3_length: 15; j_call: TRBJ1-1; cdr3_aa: CASSRQATMNTEAFF
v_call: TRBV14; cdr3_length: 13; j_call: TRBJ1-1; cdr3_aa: CASSRTENTEAFF
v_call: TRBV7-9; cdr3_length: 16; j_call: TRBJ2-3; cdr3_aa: CASSPGGSPYTDTQYF
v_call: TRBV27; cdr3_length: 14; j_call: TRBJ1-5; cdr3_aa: CASSSTDSNQPQHF
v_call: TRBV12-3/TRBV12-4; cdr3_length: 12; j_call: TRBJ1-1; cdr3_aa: CASRGRNTEAFF
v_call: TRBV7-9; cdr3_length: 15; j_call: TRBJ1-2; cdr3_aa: CASSLGGTVDWGYTF
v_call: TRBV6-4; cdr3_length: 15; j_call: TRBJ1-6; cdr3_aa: CASSVSSDNNSPLHF
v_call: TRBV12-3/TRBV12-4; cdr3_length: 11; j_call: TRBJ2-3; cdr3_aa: CASTGADTQYF
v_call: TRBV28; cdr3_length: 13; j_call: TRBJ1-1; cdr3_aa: CASSLRLNTEAFF
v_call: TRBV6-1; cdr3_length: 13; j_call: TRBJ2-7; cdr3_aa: CASRVRQGYEQYF
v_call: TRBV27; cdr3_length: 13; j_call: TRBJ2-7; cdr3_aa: CASSLRAYYEQYF
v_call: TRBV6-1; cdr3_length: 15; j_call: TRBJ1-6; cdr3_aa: CASSPPGRGGSPLHF
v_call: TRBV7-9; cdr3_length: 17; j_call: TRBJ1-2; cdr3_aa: CASSLTRGARANYGYTF
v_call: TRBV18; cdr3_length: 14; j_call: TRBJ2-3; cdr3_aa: CASSPITSTDTQYF
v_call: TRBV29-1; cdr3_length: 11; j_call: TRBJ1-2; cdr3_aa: CSVAGDYGYTF
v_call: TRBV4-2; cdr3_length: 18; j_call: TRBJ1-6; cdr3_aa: CASSQESGPTSYNSPLHF
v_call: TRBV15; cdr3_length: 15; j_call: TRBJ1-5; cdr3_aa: CATSRGGGGNQPQHF
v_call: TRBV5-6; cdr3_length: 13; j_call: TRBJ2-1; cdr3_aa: CASSLTGGAEQFF
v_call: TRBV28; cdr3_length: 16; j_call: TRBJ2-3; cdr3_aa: CASSPTSGRSTDTQYF
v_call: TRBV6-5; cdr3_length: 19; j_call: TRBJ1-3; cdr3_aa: CASSYSRGTGGDSGNTIYF
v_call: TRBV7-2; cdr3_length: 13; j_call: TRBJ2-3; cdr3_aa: CASSPRLTDTQYF
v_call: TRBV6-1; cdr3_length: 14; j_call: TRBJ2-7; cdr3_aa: CASRLAGDAYEQYF
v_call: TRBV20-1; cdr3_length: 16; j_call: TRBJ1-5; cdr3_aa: CSAIGFVSQVDQPQHF
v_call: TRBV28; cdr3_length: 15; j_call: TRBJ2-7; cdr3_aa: CASSLWGERDYEQYF
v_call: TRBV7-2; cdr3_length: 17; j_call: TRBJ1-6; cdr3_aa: CASSPSYLRVPQSPLHF
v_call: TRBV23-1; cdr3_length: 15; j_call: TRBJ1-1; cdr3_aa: CASSQWDPRDTEAFF
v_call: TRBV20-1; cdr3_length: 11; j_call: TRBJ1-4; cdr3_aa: CSAQALEKLFF
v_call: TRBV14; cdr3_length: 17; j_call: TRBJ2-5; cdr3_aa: CASSPSTGFSAQETQYF
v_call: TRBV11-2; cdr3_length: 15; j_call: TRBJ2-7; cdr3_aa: CASSLGTSGTYEQYF
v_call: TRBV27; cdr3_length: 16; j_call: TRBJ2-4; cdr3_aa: CASSLATGIAKNIQYF
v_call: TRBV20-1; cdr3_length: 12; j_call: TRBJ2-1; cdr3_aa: CSATRRGNQQFF
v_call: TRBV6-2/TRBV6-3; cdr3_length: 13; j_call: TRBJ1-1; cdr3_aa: CASSYGGRAEAFF
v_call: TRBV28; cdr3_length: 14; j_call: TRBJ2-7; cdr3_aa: CASSSLVSGHEQYF
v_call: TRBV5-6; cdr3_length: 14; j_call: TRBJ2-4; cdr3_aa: CASSTSGAKNIQYF
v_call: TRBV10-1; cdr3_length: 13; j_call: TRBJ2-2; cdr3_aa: CASSESGTGELFF
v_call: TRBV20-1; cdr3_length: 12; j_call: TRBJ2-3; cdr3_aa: CSVGGGTDTQYF
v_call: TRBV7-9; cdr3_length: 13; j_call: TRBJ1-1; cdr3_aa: CASSEAGTPGAFF